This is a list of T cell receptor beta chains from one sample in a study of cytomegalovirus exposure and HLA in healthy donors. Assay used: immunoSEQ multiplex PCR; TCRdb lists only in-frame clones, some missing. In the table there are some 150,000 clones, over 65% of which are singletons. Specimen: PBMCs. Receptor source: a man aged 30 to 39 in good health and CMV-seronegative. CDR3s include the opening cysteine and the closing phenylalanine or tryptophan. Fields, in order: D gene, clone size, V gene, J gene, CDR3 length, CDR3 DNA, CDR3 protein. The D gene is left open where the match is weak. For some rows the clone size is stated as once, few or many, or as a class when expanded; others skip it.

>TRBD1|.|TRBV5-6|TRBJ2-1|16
TGTGCCAGCAGCTCACAGGGGCCCGATGAGGACAATGAGCAGTTCTTC
CASSSQGPDEDNEQFF
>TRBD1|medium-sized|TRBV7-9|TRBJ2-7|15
TGTGCCAGCAGCTTGACAGGGGGCGGTACCTACGAGCAGTACTTC
CASSLTGGGTYEQYF
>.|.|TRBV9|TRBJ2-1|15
TGTGCCAGCAGCGGTCCGGGACTCAAAAGCAATGAGCAGTTCTTC
CASSGPGLKSNEQFF
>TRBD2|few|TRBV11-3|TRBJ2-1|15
TGTGCCAGCAGCTTAGATTTCGGGGGGTCGGGCGAACAGTTCTTC
CASSLDFGGSGEQFF
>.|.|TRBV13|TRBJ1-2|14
TGTGCCAGCAGCTTAGCGTCTCTGAACTATGGCTACACCTTC
CASSLASLNYGYTF
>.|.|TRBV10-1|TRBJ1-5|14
TGCGCCAGCAGTCGACAGGCGAGGAATCAGCCCCAGCATTTT
CASSRQARNQPQHF
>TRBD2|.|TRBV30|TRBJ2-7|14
TGTGCCTGGAGTGCCGGGGGGGCCGGGTACGAGCAGTACTTC
CAWSAGGAGYEQYF
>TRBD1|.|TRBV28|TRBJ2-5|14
TGTGCCTCCTCCTCACAGGGGGCTCGGGAGACCCAGTACTTC
CASSSQGARETQYF
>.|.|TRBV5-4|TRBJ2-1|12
TGTGCCAGCAGCGGGGCCAGCCGTAGGAAGTTCTTC
CASSGASRRKFF
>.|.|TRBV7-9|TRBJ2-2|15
TGTGCCAGCAGCCTTGGGTCAGGGGCTACCGGGGAGCTGTTTTTT
CASSLGSGATGELFF
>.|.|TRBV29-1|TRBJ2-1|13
TGCAGCGTTGAAGATAAGAGTTCGGGTCTCCAGTTCTTC
CSVEDKSSGLQFF
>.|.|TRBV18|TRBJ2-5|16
TGTGCCAGCTCACCACCGAACGCAGGAAGCCAAGAGACCCAGTACTTC
CASSPPNAGSQETQYF
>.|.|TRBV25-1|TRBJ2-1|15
TGTGCCAGCAGTGATTCGGACAGACCGTACAATGAGCAGTTCTTC
CASSDSDRPYNEQFF
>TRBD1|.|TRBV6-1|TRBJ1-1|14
TGTGCCAGCAGTGAACGGGACAGGAACACTGAAGCTTTCTTT
CASSERDRNTEAFF
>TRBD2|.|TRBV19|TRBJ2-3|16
TGTGCCAGTTCCCCACAGGGCGGGGGGGCCAGAGATACGCAGTATTTT
CASSPQGGGARDTQYF
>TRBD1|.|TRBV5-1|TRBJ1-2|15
TGCGCCAGCAGCTTGGCCCCGGGACAGGGGTATGGCTACACCTTC
CASSLAPGQGYGYTF
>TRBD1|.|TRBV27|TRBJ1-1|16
TGTGCCAGCAGTTCCCTCGGGACAGGGGAAAACACTGAAGCTTTCTTT
CASSSLGTGENTEAFF
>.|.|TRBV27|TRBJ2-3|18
TGTGCCAGCAGTCCTCCCCATTTTTATACGGTTAGCACAGATACGCAGTATTTT
CASSPPHFYTVSTDTQYF
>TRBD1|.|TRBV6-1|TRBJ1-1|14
TGTGCCAGCAGTCATGAACAGGGGGCAGGTGAAGCTTTCTTT
CASSHEQGAGEAFF
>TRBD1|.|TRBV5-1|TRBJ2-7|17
TGCGCCAGCAGCTTACAACGCCGGGACAGGGTCCTCTACGAGCAGTACTTC
CASSLQRRDRVLYEQYF
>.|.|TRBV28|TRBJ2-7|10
TGTGCCAGCAGTTTAAACGAGCAGTACTTC
CASSLNEQYF
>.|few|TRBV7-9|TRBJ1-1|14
TGTGCCAGCAGCTTAGTTGCGCCGAACACTGAAGCTTTCTTT
CASSLVAPNTEAFF
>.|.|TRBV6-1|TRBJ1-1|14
TGTGCCAGCAGTGACCCGGGACACAGTTGCTTCGCTTTCTTT
CASSDPGHSCFAFF
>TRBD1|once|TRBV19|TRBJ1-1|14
TGTGCCAGCGCCGCACGGACAGGGGTCACTGAAGCTTTCTTT
CASAARTGVTEAFF
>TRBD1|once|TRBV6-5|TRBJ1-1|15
TGTGCCAGCAGTTACCCGGGTCAGGGGGACACTGAAGCTTTCTTT
CASSYPGQGDTEAFF
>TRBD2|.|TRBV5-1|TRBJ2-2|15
TGCGCCAGTAACCGACTAGCGGGGGAGGTCGGGGAGCTGTTTTTT
CASNRLAGEVGELFF
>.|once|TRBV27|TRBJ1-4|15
TGTGCCAGCAGTGAGTCCAGGGGATCTAATGAAAAACTGTTTTTT
CASSESRGSNEKLFF
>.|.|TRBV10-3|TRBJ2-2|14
TGTGCCCCCCGGGAGGGGGCGCCCACCGGGGAGCTGTTTTTT
CAPREGAPTGELFF
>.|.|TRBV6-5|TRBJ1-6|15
TGTGCCAGCAGTTACTCAGCGGGGTCTGGATCACCCCTCCACTTT
CASSYSAGSGSPLHF
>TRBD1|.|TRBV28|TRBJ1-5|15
TGTGCCAGCACCGACCAGGGACAGGGCAATCAGCCCCAGCATTTT
CASTDQGQGNQPQHF
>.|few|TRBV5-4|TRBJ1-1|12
TGTGCCAGCAGCTTGGAGGGGACTGAAGCTTTCTTT
CASSLEGTEAFF
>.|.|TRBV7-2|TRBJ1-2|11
TGTGCCAGCAGCAGGCGGGGGGGCTACACCTTC
CASSRRGGYTF
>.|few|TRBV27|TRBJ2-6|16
TGTGCCAGCAGTTGGGGCCCAGCCTCTGGGGCCAACGTCCTGACTTTC
CASSWGPASGANVLTF
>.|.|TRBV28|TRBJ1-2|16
TGTGCCAGCAGTTCGACCCGGACATTAGGAGACTATGGCTACACCTTC
CASSSTRTLGDYGYTF
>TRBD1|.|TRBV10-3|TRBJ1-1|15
TGTGCCATCAGTCCCGGGACAGGCTTCGGGACTGAAGCTTTCTTT
CAISPGTGFGTEAFF
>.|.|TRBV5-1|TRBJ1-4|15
TGCGCCAGCAGCAACCTACAGGGAGGGAAGGAAAAACTGTTTTTT
CASSNLQGGKEKLFF
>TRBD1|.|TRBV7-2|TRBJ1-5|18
TGTGCCAGCAGCATATCCGGGACAGCGTCTTATAGCAATCAGCCCCAGCATTTT
CASSISGTASYSNQPQHF
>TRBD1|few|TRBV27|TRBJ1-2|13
TGTGCCAGCAGTTCCGACAGGGGCTATGGCTACACCTTC
CASSSDRGYGYTF
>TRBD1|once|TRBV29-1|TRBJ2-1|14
TGCAGCTCCCAAGGGGGACAGGGGGCAGATGAGCAGTTCTTC
CSSQGGQGADEQFF
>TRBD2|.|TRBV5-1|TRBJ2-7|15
TGCGCCAGCAGCGCCCTAGCGGGGGCCGCCTACGAGCAGTACTTC
CASSALAGAAYEQYF
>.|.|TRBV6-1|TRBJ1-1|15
TGTGCCAGCAGTGACCTACGCGGAGGGCCCCGGGAAGCTTTCTTT
CASSDLRGGPREAFF
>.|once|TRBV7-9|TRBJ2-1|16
TGTGCCAGCAGTAAGACAGGAGCTGGCTCCTACAATGAGCAGTTCTTC
CASSKTGAGSYNEQFF
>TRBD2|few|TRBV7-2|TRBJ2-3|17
TGTGCCAGCAGCTTAGCTGCCAGCGGGGGGGTGACAGATACGCAGTATTTT
CASSLAASGGVTDTQYF
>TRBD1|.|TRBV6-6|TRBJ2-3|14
TGTGCCAGCAAGAGACAGGGGGCTTCAGATACGCAGTATTTT
CASKRQGASDTQYF
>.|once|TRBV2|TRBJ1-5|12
TGTGCCAGCAGTGGGAGTTTGCCAGCCCAGCATTTT
CASSGSLPAQHF
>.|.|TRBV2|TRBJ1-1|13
TGTGCCAGCAGTGAGACTCGGGAGAGTGAAGCTTTCTTT
CASSETRESEAFF
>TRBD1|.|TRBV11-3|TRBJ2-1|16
TGTGCCAGCAGCTTAGAAGGGCAGGGGGAGAACAATGAGCAGTTCTTC
CASSLEGQGENNEQFF
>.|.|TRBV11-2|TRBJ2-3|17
TGTGCCAGTAGCGTCGGGCAAGGGGTTATGGGCACAGATACGCAGTATTTT
CASSVGQGVMGTDTQYF
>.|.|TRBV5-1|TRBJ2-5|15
TGCGCCAGCAGCCCCGAGGCATCGTACCAAGAGACCCAGTACTTC
CASSPEASYQETQYF
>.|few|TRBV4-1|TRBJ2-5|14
TGCGCCAGCAGCCAAGAAGAGCTCGGAGAGACCCAGTACTTC
CASSQEELGETQYF
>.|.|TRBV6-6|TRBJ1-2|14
TGTGCCAGCAGTTACTCCCAGGGAAACTATGGCTACACCTTC
CASSYSQGNYGYTF
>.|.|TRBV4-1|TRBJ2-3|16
TGCGCCAGCAGCCAACAGGGGCCATACAGCACAGATACGCAGTATTTT
CASSQQGPYSTDTQYF
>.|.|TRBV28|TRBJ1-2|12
TGTGCCAGCAGTCCCCGAGAGAATGGCTACACCTTC
CASSPRENGYTF
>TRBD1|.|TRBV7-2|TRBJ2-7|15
TGTGCCAGCAGCTTACTGCCGGGACAGACTTACGAGCAGTACTTC
CASSLLPGQTYEQYF
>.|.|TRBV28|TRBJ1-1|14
TGTGCCAGCAGATCCGGGAAGGGGGACACTGAAGCTTTCTTT
CASRSGKGDTEAFF
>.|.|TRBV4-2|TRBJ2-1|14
TGTGCCAGCAGCCAAGAACTATGGGGGGATGAGCAGTTCTTC
CASSQELWGDEQFF
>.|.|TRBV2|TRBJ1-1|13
TGTGCCAGCGTCCTCGGGGGAGGGACTGAAGCTTTCTTT
CASVLGGGTEAFF